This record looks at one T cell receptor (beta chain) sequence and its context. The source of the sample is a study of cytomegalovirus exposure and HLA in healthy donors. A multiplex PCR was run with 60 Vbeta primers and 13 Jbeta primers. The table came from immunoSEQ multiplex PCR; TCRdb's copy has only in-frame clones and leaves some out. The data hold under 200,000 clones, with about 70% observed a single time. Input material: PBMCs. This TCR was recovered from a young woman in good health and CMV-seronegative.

CDR3 residues: CATSRDAGGNEKLFF. DNA of the CDR3: TGTGCCACCAGCAGAGACGCAGGGGGGAATGAAAAACTGTTTTTT. The rearrangement joins TRBV15 to TRBJ1-4; 7 bases are a match to TRBD1. The junction had 3 bases not matched to a gene; V was cut back by 0 bases and J by 5 bases. From germline, CDR1 is LNHNV and CDR2 YYDKDF (reference sequence). This CDR3 has 15 residues.